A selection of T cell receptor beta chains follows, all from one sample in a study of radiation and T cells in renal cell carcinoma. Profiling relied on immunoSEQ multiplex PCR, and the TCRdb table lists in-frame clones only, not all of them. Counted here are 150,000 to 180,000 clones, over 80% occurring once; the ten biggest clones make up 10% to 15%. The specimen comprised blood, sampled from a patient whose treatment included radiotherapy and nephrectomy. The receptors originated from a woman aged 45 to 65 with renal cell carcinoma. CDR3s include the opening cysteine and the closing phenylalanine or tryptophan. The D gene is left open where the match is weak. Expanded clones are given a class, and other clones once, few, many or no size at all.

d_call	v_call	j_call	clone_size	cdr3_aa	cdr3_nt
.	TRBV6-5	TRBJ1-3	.	CASSLGYSGNTIYF	TGTGCCAGCAGTTTAGGATACTCTGGAAACACCATATATTTT
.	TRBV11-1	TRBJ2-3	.	CASSLYRGTDTQYF	TGTGCCAGCAGCTTATACAGGGGCACAGATACGCAGTATTTT
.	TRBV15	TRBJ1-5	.	CATRDTGHQPQHF	TGTGCCACCAGGGACACAGGGCATCAGCCCCAGCATTTT
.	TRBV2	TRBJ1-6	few	CASSPLNSPLHF	TGTGCCAGCAGTCCCCTAAATTCACCCCTCCACTTT
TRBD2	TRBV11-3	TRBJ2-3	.	CASSLTPLAGVPDTQYF	TGTGCCAGCAGCTTAACCCCCCTAGCGGGGGTTCCAGATACGCAGTATTTT
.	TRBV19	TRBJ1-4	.	CASSAQGYEKLFF	TGTGCCAGTAGTGCACAGGGTTATGAAAAACTGTTTTTT
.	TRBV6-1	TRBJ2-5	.	CASRTGFVETQYF	TGTGCCAGCAGGACAGGTTTTGTGGAGACCCAGTACTTC
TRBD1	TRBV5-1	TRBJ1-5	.	CASSLVVRQGLNQPQHF	TGCGCCAGCAGCTTGGTGGTTCGACAGGGCCTAAATCAGCCCCAGCATTTT
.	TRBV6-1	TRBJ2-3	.	CASSESGYSSTDTQYF	TGTGCCAGCAGTGAAAGTGGATACTCTAGCACAGATACGCAGTATTTT
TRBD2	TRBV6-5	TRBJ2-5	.	CASIPSGGVRETQYF	TGTGCCAGCATACCTAGCGGGGGGGTGAGGGAGACCCAGTACTTC
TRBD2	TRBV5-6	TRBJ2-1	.	CASTAWGLFYNEQFF	TGTGCCAGCACCGCCTGGGGACTATTTTACAATGAGCAGTTCTTC
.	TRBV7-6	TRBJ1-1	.	CASSPQLMNTEAFF	TGTGCCAGCAGCCCACAGCTAATGAACACTGAAGCTTTCTTT
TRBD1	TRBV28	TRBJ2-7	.	CASSLGTAFSYEQYF	TGTGCCAGCAGTTTAGGGACAGCTTTCTCCTATGAGCAGTACTTC
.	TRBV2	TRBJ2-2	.	CASSIGPGELFF	TGTGCCAGCAGCATCGGCCCCGGGGAGCTGTTTTTT
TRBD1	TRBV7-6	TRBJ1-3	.	CASSLFRGTGGNTIYF	TGTGCCAGCAGCTTATTTAGGGGGACAGGTGGAAACACCATATATTTT
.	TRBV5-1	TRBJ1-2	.	CASSFEGPYGYTF	TGCGCCAGCAGCTTTGAAGGGCCCTATGGCTACACCTTC
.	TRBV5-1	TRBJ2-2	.	CASSANKNTGELFF	TGCGCCAGCAGCGCAAACAAGAACACCGGGGAGCTGTTTTTT
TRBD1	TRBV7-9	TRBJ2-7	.	CASTGPKQGTAVYEQYF	TGTGCCAGCACCGGCCCCAAACAGGGGACCGCTGTCTACGAGCAGTACTTC
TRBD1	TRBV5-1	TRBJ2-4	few	CETSSGQGKTKNIQYF	TGCGAGACTTCATCGGGACAGGGAAAAACCAAAAACATTCAGTACTTC
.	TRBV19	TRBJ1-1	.	CASSITRFTEAFF	TGTGCCAGTAGTATTACAAGGTTCACTGAAGCTTTCTTT
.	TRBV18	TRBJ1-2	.	CASSPPFPNYGYTF	TGTGCCAGCTCACCTCCCTTCCCTAACTATGGCTACACCTTC
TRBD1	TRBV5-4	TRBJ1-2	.	CASSYGTDHGYTF	TGTGCCAGCAGCTACGGGACAGATCATGGCTACACCTTC
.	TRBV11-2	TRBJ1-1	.	CASSLDRVAFF	TGTGCCAGCAGCTTGGACAGAGTAGCTTTCTTT
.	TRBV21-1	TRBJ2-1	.	CASSKGTSGTYNEQFF	TGTGCCAGCAGCAAAGGGACTAGCGGGACCTACAATGAGCAGTTCTTC
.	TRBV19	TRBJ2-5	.	CASTDQETQYF	TGTGCCAGTACTGACCAAGAGACCCAGTACTTC
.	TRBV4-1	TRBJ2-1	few	CASSQDTGEREQFF	TGCGCCAGCAGCCAAGATACGGGGGAACGTGAGCAGTTCTTC
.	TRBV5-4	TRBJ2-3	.	CASSFKGEETDTQYF	TGTGCCAGCAGCTTTAAGGGGGAGGAAACAGATACGCAGTATTTT
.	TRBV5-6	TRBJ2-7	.	CASSSQAYEQYF	TGTGCCAGCAGCAGCCAGGCCTACGAGCAGTACTTC
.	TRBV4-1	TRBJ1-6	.	CASSQEIRRENSPLHF	TGCGCCAGCAGCCAAGAGATCCGCAGAGAAAATTCACCCCTCCACTTT
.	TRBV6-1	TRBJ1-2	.	CASSARGSRTGYTF	TGTGCCAGCAGTGCTAGGGGCTCGAGGACTGGCTACACCTTC
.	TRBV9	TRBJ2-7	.	CASSVDLRGHEQYF	TGTGCCAGCAGCGTAGATTTGAGGGGACACGAGCAGTACTTC
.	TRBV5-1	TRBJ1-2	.	CASSLHSVNYGYTF	TGCGCCAGCAGCTTGCACTCGGTAAACTATGGCTACACCTTC
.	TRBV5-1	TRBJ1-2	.	CASSSNDLRQGYTF	TGCGCCAGCAGCTCCAACGACTTACGACAGGGCTACACCTTC
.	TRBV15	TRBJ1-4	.	CATSRETVRGLFF	TGTGCCACCAGCAGAGAGACAGTTCGCGGGCTGTTTTTT
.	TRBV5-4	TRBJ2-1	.	CASSRRTDNEQFF	TGTGCCAGCAGCAGAAGGACAGACAATGAGCAGTTCTTC